The T cell receptor beta chain under discussion was sequenced for a study of blood T cell repertoires in COVID-19 (dated by TCRdb to the early 2020s). Study-level background: Collaborator samples came from the United States, Italy and Spain and covered acute and convalescent phases of COVID-19. The repertoires were released in a freely available public database intended as a resource for research on the immune response to SARS-CoV-2. The material from the prospective study consisted of cDNA or gDNA derived from T cells, B-cell-depleted T cells, or PBMCs. The dataset comprised deeply sampled blood TCRbeta repertoires from subjects exposed to, actively infected with, or recovered from COVID-19. Samples came from the ongoing ImmuneRACE study (first 160 participants) plus 1,254 subjects from 6 global collaborators. Nearly every sample came with metadata listing a de-identified subject ID, COVID-19 status, age in years and sex. Where HLA class I and class II types were available, the types were taken from metadata supplied by the sample provider, not from assay-based typing.

Each collaborating institution followed its own protocols to collect whole blood in K2EDTA tubes. For TCRbeta analysis, collaborators shipped samples in one of three forms: frozen whole blood, isolated PBMCs, or DNA extracted from either of those sample types. A word on this clone: Its antigen is unknown. Within one base of it there is no much larger clone, and no base qualities were kept.

The immunoSEQ Assay, a bias-controlled multiplex PCR, was used to amplify TCRbeta CDR3 regions from genomic DNA. Processing in the source paper ran as follows. Within the assay, amplification of reference gene primers was used to estimate how many nucleated cells each sample contained. To quantify the absolute abundance of each unique TCRbeta CDR3 rearrangement, sequence reads were collapsed and filtered. For each sample, productive Simpson clonality was calculated as the square root of Simpson's diversity index across productive rearrangements. The clones in this table, taken by TCRdb from immuneACCESS, are in-frame only. Not every clone is retained; where verified, under half of the shortfall comes from an unresolved V gene, and the cause of the rest is unknown. V, J and clone size are taken as reported in that table, and D and trimming were inferred from the DNA itself. This sample comprises around 31,000 clones, about 90% of them detected only once. 24% of the sample comes from the top ten.

What the authors observed across the whole study: How much clinical and demographic metadata was included differed by source and by participant, and the metadata was provided uncurated.

CDR1 and CDR2 are read off the germline V gene (reference sequence) as SGHNT and YYREEE. The CDR3 has 16 amino acids, counting the end cysteine and phenylalanine. Only the CDR3 portion is preserved as DNA: 48 bases, with reading frame beginning at the first base. For this chain, trimming is 4 bases at the V end and 0 bases at the J end, and the number of junction bases without a gene match is 2. Sequenced material: peripheral blood. This clonotype was sampled from a human donor with active COVID-19. The donor label of this sample is uncertain. This chain joins TRBV5-4 to TRBJ2-1, with 12 central nucleotides matching TRBD2. The CDR3 has the sequence CASSPGLAGSYNEQFF. The sequence in DNA is TGTGCCAGCAGCCCGGGACTAGCGGGCTCCTACAATGAGCAGTTCTTC.